This T cell receptor beta chain was identified during a study of blood T cell repertoires in COVID-19. The length of the CDR3 is 14 residues. Germline V CDR1 and CDR2: SGDLS, YYNGEE. The ends lost 5 bases at V and 6 bases at J; junction bases unmatched: 11. Clones were read by immunoSEQ multiplex PCR, and TCRdb kept only the in-frame ones, dropping some. The sample yields 70,000 to 100,000 clones, about 83% seen once. The rearrangement joins TRBV9 to TRBJ2-7, with 7 nucleotides matching TRBD1. The sequenced sample consisted of peripheral blood. The sequence was obtained from a woman aged 60-75 years with COVID-19, enrolled during active disease. CDR3 region: CASSATGTEVEQYF. CDR3 DNA: TGTGCCAGCAGTGCTACCGGGACAGAGGTCGAGCAGTACTTC. Based on the CDR3 plus reference TRBV9 and TRBJ2-7, the full variable domain is DSGVTQTPKHLITATGQRVTLRCSPRSGDLSVYWYQQSLDQGLQFLIQYYNGEERAKGNILERFSAQQFPDLHSELNLSSLELGDSALYFCASSATGTEVEQYFGPGTRLTVT.